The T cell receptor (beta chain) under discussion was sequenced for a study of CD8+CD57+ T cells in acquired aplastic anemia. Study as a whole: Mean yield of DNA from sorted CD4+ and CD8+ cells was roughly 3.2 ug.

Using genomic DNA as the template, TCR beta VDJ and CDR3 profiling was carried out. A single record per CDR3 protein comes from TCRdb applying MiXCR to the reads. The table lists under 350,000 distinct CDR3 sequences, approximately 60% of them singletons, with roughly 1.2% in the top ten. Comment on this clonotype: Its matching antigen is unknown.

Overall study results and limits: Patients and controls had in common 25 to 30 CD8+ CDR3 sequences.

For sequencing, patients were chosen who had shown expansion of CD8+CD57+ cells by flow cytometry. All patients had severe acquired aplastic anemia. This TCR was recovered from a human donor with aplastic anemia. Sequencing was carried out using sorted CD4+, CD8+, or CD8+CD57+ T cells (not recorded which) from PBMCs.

The CDR3 DNA is TGTGCCAGCAGTCGGACAGGGGGTGATCAGCCCCAGCATTTT. Its protein product is CASSRTGGDQPQHF. The chain has TRBV2 and TRBJ1-5, with 10 bases matching TRBD1. The V segment lost 5 bases and the J segment 5 bases; nucleotides outside the gene matches: 3. CDR3 length equals 14 residues. Germline V gene data show CDR1 as SNHLY and CDR2 as FYNNEI.